A selection of T cell receptor beta chains follows, all from one sample in a study of blood T cells in healthy people across ages. TCRdb processed the 5' RACE reads anew with MiXCR; each CDR3 protein has one entry. The sample has about 1.4 million distinct CDR3 sequences; 45% to 70% are singletons. Sequenced: blood. The origin of the receptors is a man between 18 and 29 years old in good health. The conserved cysteine and the conserved F or W are not part of the CDR3 here. D genes are given only for firm matches.

v_call: TRBV13; d_call: NA; j_call: TRBJ2-2; cdr3_aa: ASSLGTSTNTGELF
v_call: TRBV4-2; d_call: NA; j_call: TRBJ2-1; cdr3_aa: ASSQFQGPGNEQF
v_call: TRBV4-3; d_call: NA; j_call: TRBJ2-3; cdr3_aa: ASSQRGAKTDTQY
v_call: TRBV20-1; d_call: NA; j_call: TRBJ2-1; cdr3_aa: SANRDVSYNEQF
v_call: TRBV4-1; d_call: TRBD2; j_call: TRBJ2-1; cdr3_aa: ASSHPGTSVAEQF
v_call: TRBV2; d_call: NA; j_call: TRBJ2-3; cdr3_aa: ASSDYGTIGTDTQY
v_call: TRBV20-1; d_call: TRBD2; j_call: TRBJ2-1; cdr3_aa: SARDLSVGGNEQF
v_call: TRBV5-1; d_call: NA; j_call: TRBJ2-3; cdr3_aa: ASSLHGDAQY
v_call: TRBV25-1; d_call: NA; j_call: TRBJ2-2; cdr3_aa: ASKAPGAGELF
v_call: TRBV7-9; d_call: NA; j_call: TRBJ2-1; cdr3_aa: ASSGSRGTYNEQF
v_call: TRBV7-2; d_call: NA; j_call: TRBJ2-2; cdr3_aa: ASSLLTGAGTGELF
v_call: TRBV10-3; d_call: TRBD1; j_call: TRBJ1-2; cdr3_aa: AISENRGSANYGYT
v_call: TRBV24-1; d_call: NA; j_call: TRBJ2-1; cdr3_aa: ATSDLGTGGTTNEQF
v_call: TRBV4-1; d_call: NA; j_call: TRBJ2-7; cdr3_aa: ASSPIWGRSSYEQY
v_call: TRBV20-1; d_call: NA; j_call: NA; cdr3_aa: SARPPGVGYEQY
v_call: TRBV21-1; d_call: NA; j_call: TRBJ2-1; cdr3_aa: ANPGCGVNEQF
v_call: TRBV6-1; d_call: TRBD1; j_call: TRBJ1-6; cdr3_aa: ASSPGTGESSYNSPLH
v_call: TRBV29-1; d_call: NA; j_call: TRBJ2-1; cdr3_aa: SFEPTEEGNEQF
v_call: TRBV7-6; d_call: NA; j_call: TRBJ2-3; cdr3_aa: ASSSPQANTDTQY
v_call: TRBV20-1; d_call: NA; j_call: TRBJ1-5; cdr3_aa: SAQEYSNQPQH
v_call: TRBV5-1; d_call: NA; j_call: TRBJ2-5; cdr3_aa: ASSSREQETQY
v_call: TRBV28; d_call: NA; j_call: TRBJ1-6; cdr3_aa: ASTPPSTSPLH
v_call: TRBV2; d_call: NA; j_call: TRBJ2-1; cdr3_aa: ASSEAGSSYNEQF
v_call: TRBV20-1; d_call: NA; j_call: TRBJ2-3; cdr3_aa: SARTTVEY
v_call: TRBV7-9; d_call: NA; j_call: TRBJ2-1; cdr3_aa: ASSLNPGENEQF
v_call: TRBV15; d_call: TRBD2; j_call: TRBJ2-3; cdr3_aa: ATSRDPSGGGTDTQY
v_call: TRBV7-9; d_call: TRBD2; j_call: TRBJ2-7; cdr3_aa: ASSSLPGTSAHEQY
v_call: TRBV27; d_call: NA; j_call: TRBJ1-1; cdr3_aa: ASSYPGGHTEAF
v_call: TRBV10-3; d_call: NA; j_call: TRBJ2-7; cdr3_aa: AILSSRGYEQY
v_call: TRBV27; d_call: NA; j_call: TRBJ2-2; cdr3_aa: ASSPPWGELF
v_call: TRBV7-2; d_call: NA; j_call: TRBJ1-3; cdr3_aa: ASSPTAPRNTIY
v_call: TRBV3-1; d_call: NA; j_call: TRBJ2-3; cdr3_aa: ASSQLGADTQY
v_call: TRBV29-1; d_call: NA; j_call: TRBJ1-1; cdr3_aa: SVRPVNTEAF
v_call: TRBV7-9; d_call: NA; j_call: TRBJ2-6; cdr3_aa: ASSEVDSGANVLT
v_call: TRBV7-9; d_call: TRBD1; j_call: TRBJ2-3; cdr3_aa: ASSLVGTEGTTDTQY
v_call: TRBV2; d_call: NA; j_call: TRBJ2-1; cdr3_aa: ASSEDLGNNEQF
v_call: TRBV4-2; d_call: NA; j_call: TRBJ1-4; cdr3_aa: ASSHPEGLVLGAANEKLF
v_call: TRBV25-1; d_call: NA; j_call: TRBJ2-5; cdr3_aa: ASTERGKVSVDEETQY
v_call: TRBV3-1; d_call: TRBD2; j_call: TRBJ2-1; cdr3_aa: ASSLLASGYNEQF
v_call: TRBV5-1; d_call: NA; j_call: TRBJ2-7; cdr3_aa: ASTASPGPYEQY
v_call: TRBV6-6; d_call: NA; j_call: TRBJ2-7; cdr3_aa: ASSDAVQYEQY
v_call: TRBV27; d_call: NA; j_call: TRBJ2-6; cdr3_aa: ASSLYRAGANVLT
v_call: TRBV18; d_call: NA; j_call: NA; cdr3_aa: ASSPQEWVLETQY
v_call: TRBV28; d_call: NA; j_call: TRBJ2-3; cdr3_aa: ASSRVSSVGATDTQY
v_call: TRBV10-3; d_call: NA; j_call: TRBJ2-3; cdr3_aa: AIRPLEGYTDTQY
v_call: TRBV30; d_call: TRBD2; j_call: TRBJ2-1; cdr3_aa: AWSLTSGEQF
v_call: TRBV2; d_call: NA; j_call: TRBJ1-2; cdr3_aa: ASSERREGYT
v_call: TRBV20-1; d_call: NA; j_call: TRBJ1-2; cdr3_aa: SARGPRGPYGYT
v_call: TRBV5-1; d_call: TRBD2; j_call: TRBJ2-1; cdr3_aa: ASSLGVAGGRIYNEQF
v_call: TRBV6-5; d_call: NA; j_call: TRBJ1-1; cdr3_aa: ASSPSSSTEAF
v_call: TRBV4-1; d_call: TRBD2; j_call: TRBJ2-1; cdr3_aa: ASSQEGLAGVGDEQF
v_call: TRBV9; d_call: NA; j_call: TRBJ1-2; cdr3_aa: ASSPDRVGIIYGYT
v_call: TRBV10-3; d_call: TRBD2; j_call: NA; cdr3_aa: AISSGSGGKSYEQY